Each of the 15 T cell receptor beta chains below was sequenced from the same sample in a study of lymphopenia after photon versus proton radiotherapy. Generated by immunoSEQ multiplex PCR, the TCRdb table keeps only in-frame clones and is missing some. Of about 53,000 clones in the sample, 83% are singletons; the top ten hold less than 35%. This specimen was peripheral blood, taken from a patient treated with photon-based radiotherapy. These receptors were taken from a man aged 50 to 59 with gastric cancer.

The count of this clone is one. The J gene is TRBJ1-1, the V gene TRBV2; 8 bases agree with TRBD1. This CDR3 spans 12 amino acids. Germline V gene data show CDR1 as SNHLY and CDR2 as FYNNEI. Trimming cost V 8 bases and J 5 bases; bases outside gene matches: 4. The CDR3 region has the DNA TGTGCCAGCGGTAGACAGGGGACTGAAGCTTTCTTT. This translates into CASGRQGTEAFF.

The chain recombines TRBV6-6 with TRBJ1-1; 8 bases map to TRBD1. CDR1 MNHNY and CDR2 SVGAGI come from the germline V gene (reference sequence). V lost 5 bases, J lost 3 bases, and 5 bases stayed unmatched. The CDR3 covers 14 residues. The CDR3 region has the DNA TGTGCCAGCAGTCAACAGGGGGGATACACTGAAGCTTTCTTT. Its translation: CASSQQGGYTEAFF.

This chain joins TRBV29-1 and TRBJ2-1; either TRBD1 or TRBD2 may fit D (5 bases each). CDR3 size: 14 residues. Germline V gene data show CDR1 as SQVTM and CDR2 as ANQGSEA. V was pared by 4 bases and J by 6 bases, with 16 bases between. CDR3 bases: TGCAGCGTTGGAGTGGGACCAAACGGCAATGAGCAGTTCTTC. Translation: CSVGVGPNGNEQFF.

The chain combines TRBV6-5 with TRBJ2-1, with 12 bases fitting TRBD2. From germline, CDR1 is MNHEY and CDR2 SVGAGI. V shed 6 bases, J shed 10 bases, and the junction held 10 bases outside the gene matches. The CDR3 is made up of 15 amino acids. CDR3 sequence reads: CASSGTSGRGGEQFF. CDR3 DNA: TGTGCCAGCAGCGGGACTAGCGGGCGCGGGGGGGAGCAGTTCTTC.

CDR3 loop: CASSSKTSGRTDTQYF. CDR3 sequence (DNA): TGTGCCAGCAGCTCTAAAACTAGCGGGAGGACAGATACGCAGTATTTT. This rearrangement joins TRBV7-9 to TRBJ2-3; 12 bases agree with TRBD2. The germline CDR1 and CDR2 sequences are SEHNR and FQNEAQ (reference sequence). Losses at the gene ends were 4 bases for V and 3 bases for J; bases not matched to a gene: 5. The CDR3 is 16 residues long.

The sample holds one count of this clone. The chain combines TRBV27 with TRBJ2-6; 9 bases fit TRBD1. The CDR3 runs to 17 residues. Trimming took 8 bases from V and 0 from J; bases not matched to a gene: 8. Germline V gives CDR1 MNHEY, CDR2 SMNVEV (reference sequence). In DNA form, the CDR3 reads TGTGCCAGCGTTGGACAGGGGACAATCTCTGGGGCCAACGTCCTGACTTTC. It specifies CASVGQGTISGANVLTF.

This chain links TRBV7-9 with TRBJ2-7; 7 nucleotides align to TRBD2. Looked up from germline, CDR1 is SEHNR and CDR2 is FQNEAQ (reference sequence). This CDR3 contains 17 residues. The V segment lost 5 bases and the J segment 3 bases; nucleotides outside the gene matches: 16. In DNA form, the CDR3 reads TGTGCCAGCAGCCCCGCCAGAGTAGCGGGCTCATACTACGAGCAGTACTTC. It translates to CASSPARVAGSYYEQYF. Full variable domain (outside the CDR3, taken from reference TRBV7-9 and TRBJ2-7): DTGVSQNPRHKITKRGQNVTFRCDPISEHNRLYWYRQTLGQGPEFLTYFQNEAQLEKSRLLSDRFSAERPKGSFSTLEIQRTEQGDSAMYLCASSPARVAGSYYEQYFGPGTRLTVT.

The chain combines TRBV5-1 with TRBJ1-1; 7 bases align to TRBD1. The CDR3 has 13 residues. The V segment lost 5 bases and the J segment 2 bases; nucleotides outside the gene matches: 3. Germline V gives CDR1 SGHRS, CDR2 YFSETQ. The CDR3, as DNA: TGCGCCAGCAGGAGACAGGGTAACACTGAAGCTTTCTTT. Protein: CASRRQGNTEAFF.

The chain uses TRBV18 and TRBJ1-5; tentatively, D is TRBD1 (6 bases). Looked up from germline, CDR1 is KGHSH and CDR2 is LQKENI. V lost 6 bases, J lost 6 bases, and 12 bases lay in between. The CDR3 sequence is 13 residues long. The CDR3 DNA reads TGTGCCAGCTCGGGGGGCGAGGCTCAGCCCCAGCATTTT. Residues: CASSGGEAQPQHF.

This chain links TRBV7-6 with TRBJ2-5; perhaps TRBD1 as D (6 bases). V gave up 4 bases and J gave up 5 bases, with 14 bases separating them. This CDR3 is built from 14 residues. Germline-derived CDR1 and CDR2 are SGHVS and FNYEAQ. Here the CDR3 reads CASSSGQPGETQYF. Here the CDR3 DNA reads TGTGCCAGCAGCTCTGGACAGCCCGGGGAGACCCAGTACTTC. Drawing the rest from reference TRBV7-6 and TRBJ2-5, the complete variable domain is GAGVSQSPRYKVTKRGQDVALRCDPISGHVSLYWYRQALGQGPEFLTYFNYEAQQDKSGLPNDRFSAERPEGSISTLTIQRTEQRDSAMYRCASSSGQPGETQYFGPGTRLLVL.

The J gene is TRBJ2-7, the V gene TRBV15; 8 bases align to TRBD1. V gave up 5 bases and J gave up 4 bases; unmatched junction bases: 10. The germline V gene has CDR1 LNHNV and CDR2 YYDKDF (reference sequence). The CDR3 runs 15 residues. In DNA form, the CDR3 reads TGTGCCACCAGCCTTCCCGGACAGGGAAAATACGAGCAGTACTTC. Translated: CATSLPGQGKYEQYF.

To note about this clone: The same CDR3 arises from other DNA sequences in this sample as well. The rearrangement links TRBV6-5 to TRBJ2-1; D possibly corresponds to TRBD2 (5 bases). This CDR3 contains 15 residues. Germline V CDR1 and CDR2: MNHEY, SVGAGI. V was cut by 2 bases and J by 0 bases, with 8 bases left in between. CDR3 coding DNA: TGTGCCAGCAGTTACGCGGGCAGCTCCTACAATGAGCAGTTCTTC. This translates into CASSYAGSSYNEQFF.

The rearrangement joins TRBV10-1 to TRBJ2-2, with D tentatively TRBD1 (5 bases). Germline assignment: CDR1 WNHNN and CDR2 SYGVQD (reference sequence). The CDR3 is made up of 14 amino acids. Trimming shortened V by 6 bases and J by 6 bases, and 14 bases separated the two germline ends. For the CDR3, the DNA is TGCGCCAGCAGCCGTCAGGGTGTGTCCGGGGAGCTGTTTTTT. This sequence encodes CASSRQGVSGELFF.

V usage is TRBV7-2 and J usage is TRBJ1-4; possibly TRBD1 for D (6 bases). Germline CDR1 is SGHTA and CDR2 is FQGNSA. This CDR3 comprises 16 residues. V lost 4 bases to trimming and J lost 6 bases, with 18 bases between them. CDR3 amino acids: CASSSSLRGGYEKLFF. The CDR3 DNA follows: TGTGCCAGCAGCTCCAGCCTAAGGGGGGGATATGAAAAACTGTTTTTT.

This clone was observed once. This same CDR3 is encoded by further DNA sequences in the sample. The gene calls are TRBV18 and TRBJ2-1; 11 nucleotides agree with TRBD2. Germline-derived CDR1 and CDR2 are KGHSH and LQKENI. After removal of 2 bases from V and 7 bases from J, the junction contained 4 bases not matched to a gene. The CDR3 is 15 amino acids. DNA of the CDR3: TGTGCCAGCTCACCAGGACTAGCGGGTGGGAATGAGCAGTTCTTC. Its protein is CASSPGLAGGNEQFF. The variable domain in full, with the rest retrieved from reference TRBV18 and TRBJ2-1, is NAGVMQNPRHLVRRRGQEARLRCSPMKGHSHVYWYRQLPEEGLKFMVYLQKENIIDESGMPKERFSAEFPKEGPSILRIQQVVRGDSAAYFCASSPGLAGGNEQFFGPGTRLTVL.